The T cell receptor beta chain under discussion was sequenced for a study of T cell responses to AZD1222 COVID-19 vaccine. Details on this clone: Its antigen remains unknown.

Repertoires were generated with immunoSEQ multiplex PCR, while TCRdb's copy carries only in-frame clones and drops some. In the table there are tens of thousands of clones, approximately 85% of which are singletons. Study-wide results and limits: Unmutated variant regions are reportedly targeted by nearly half of spike-specific TCRs. Clonal diversity may have been underestimated in mostly white British donors.

V gave up 1 base and J gave up 2 bases, with 11 bases separating them. CDR3 length equals 15 residues. Germline loops: CDR1 MGHRA, CDR2 YSYEKL. The source of this sequence is an adult who received the AZD1222 COVID-19 vaccine. Sample: peripheral blood, taken 28 days after the second AZD1222 dose. The chain has TRBV4-1 and TRBJ2-5; D gene uncertain. The CDR3 loop is CASSQVYRRQETQYF. CDR3 DNA sequence: TGCGCCAGCAGCCAAGTTTATCGGCGGCAAGAGACCCAGTACTTC.